This T cell receptor beta chain was captured in a study of cytotoxic CD8 clonotypes in ibrutinib-treated CLL. Study results and caveats: Higher circulating CD8+ T-cell counts strongly accompanied higher baseline clonality, above age-matched healthy donors.

Target depth was 1 in 200,000 to 1 in 1 million T cells, about 10x per clonotype. Using immunoSEQ multiplex PCR, the repertoire was profiled, and TCRdb retains in-frame clones only, with some absent. The data contain approximately 100,000 clones, approximately 56% of them seen just once; the ten biggest clones take up 35% to 40%. Of note for this clone: The target antigen is unknown.

Investigators sourced approximately 2 micrograms of genomic DNA from cryopreserved PBMCs for TCR beta libraries. Germline trimming cut 3 bases from V and 6 bases from J; bases unmatched to any gene: 5. This CDR3 spans 13 amino acids. Germline values: CDR1 SQVTM, CDR2 ANQGSEA. The TCR comes from a human donor with chronic lymphocytic leukemia. The material was PBMCs, obtained after 24 months of ibrutinib treatment. The V call is TRBV29-1, the J call TRBJ2-3, with 8 bases that match TRBD1. The CDR3 region is CSVDQGAVDTQYF. CDR3 sequence (DNA): TGCAGCGTTGATCAGGGGGCGGTTGATACGCAGTATTTT.